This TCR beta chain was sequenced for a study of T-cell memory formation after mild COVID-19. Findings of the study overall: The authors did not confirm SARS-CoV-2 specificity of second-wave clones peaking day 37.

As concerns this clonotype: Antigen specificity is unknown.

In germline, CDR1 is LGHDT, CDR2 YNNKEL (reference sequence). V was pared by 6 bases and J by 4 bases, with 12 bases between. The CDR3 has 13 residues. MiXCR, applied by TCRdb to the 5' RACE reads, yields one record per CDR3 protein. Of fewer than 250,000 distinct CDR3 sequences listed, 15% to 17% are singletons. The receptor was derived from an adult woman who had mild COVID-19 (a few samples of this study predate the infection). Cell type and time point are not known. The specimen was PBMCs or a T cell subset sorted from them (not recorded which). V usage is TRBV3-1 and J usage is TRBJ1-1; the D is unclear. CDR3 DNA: TGTGCCAGCAGTAATGTTGGAGGCACTGAAGCTTTCTTT. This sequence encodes CASSNVGGTEAFF.